This T cell receptor beta chain was profiled in a study of a mutant IDH1 vaccine in newly diagnosed glioma. V was pared by 3 bases and J by 5 bases, with 8 bases between. Germline CDR1 is SNHLY and CDR2 is FYNNEI. The CDR3 is 12 residues long. TCRdb's table, derived via immunoSEQ multiplex PCR, lists solely in-frame clones and lacks some. Of some 16,000 clones listed, about 77% are singletons. This sample's time point: baseline, week 1 (first vaccination visit). This sample's treatment: pre-vaccination baseline after standard-of-care therapy. The chain employs TRBV2 and TRBJ2-7, with D maybe TRBD1 (6 bases). This sequence originates from a middle-aged man with glioma. The material was PBMCs, obtained from a glioma patient treated with radiotherapy, temozolomide or both. CDR3 coding DNA: TGTGCCAGCAGTGAGAGGGGGAACGAGCAGTACGTC. This gives the protein CASSERGNEQYV.